This TCR beta chain was profiled in a study of T cell responses to AZD1222 COVID-19 vaccine. Across the whole study: The analysis combined second doses at about 4 or about 12 weeks.

A remark on this clone: The antigen is not known.

Clones were sequenced by immunoSEQ multiplex PCR, and TCRdb holds only the in-frame ones, with some missing. The repertoire has around 160,000 clones, more than 70% of them found once; the top ten carry around 16%. CDR1 and CDR2 (germline): WNHNN, SYGVQD (reference sequence). V lost 0 bases to trimming and J lost 4 bases; unmatched junction nucleotides: 14. The CDR3 runs 18 residues. Notes on the study in general: Sampled repertoires all dated from after the peak T cell response. Vaccine-related CD4 TCRs covered spike, predominating at 160-218 and 743-854.

V usage is TRBV10-1 and J usage is TRBJ1-2; TRBD1 agrees at 7 bases. The TCR comes from an adult in good health. Sample: peripheral blood, taken on day 0 of AZD1222 vaccination. The CDR3 here is CASSESTSRPTGCYGYTF. CDR3 coding DNA: TGCGCCAGCAGTGAGTCGACTTCTCGACCGACAGGGTGCTATGGCTACACCTTC.